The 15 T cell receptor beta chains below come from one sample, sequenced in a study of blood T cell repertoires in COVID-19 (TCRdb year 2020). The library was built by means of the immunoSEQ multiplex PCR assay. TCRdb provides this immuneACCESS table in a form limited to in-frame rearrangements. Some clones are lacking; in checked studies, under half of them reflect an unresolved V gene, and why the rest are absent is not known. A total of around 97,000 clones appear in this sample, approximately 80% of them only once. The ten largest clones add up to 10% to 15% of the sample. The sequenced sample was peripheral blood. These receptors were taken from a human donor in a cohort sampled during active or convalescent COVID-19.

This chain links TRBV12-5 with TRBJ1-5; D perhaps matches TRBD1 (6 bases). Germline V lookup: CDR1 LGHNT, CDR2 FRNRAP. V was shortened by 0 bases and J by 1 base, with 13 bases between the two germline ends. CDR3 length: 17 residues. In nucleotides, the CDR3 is TGTGCTAGTGGTTTGGTACGAGGCAGGGGCAGCAATCAGCCCCAGCATTTT. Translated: CASGLVRGRGSNQPQHF.

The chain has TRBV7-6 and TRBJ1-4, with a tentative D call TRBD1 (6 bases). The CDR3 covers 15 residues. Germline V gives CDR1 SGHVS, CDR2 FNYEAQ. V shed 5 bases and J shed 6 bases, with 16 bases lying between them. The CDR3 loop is CASSPRTVRDEKLFF. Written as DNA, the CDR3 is TGTGCCAGCAGCCCCAGGACAGTCAGAGATGAAAAACTGTTTTTT.

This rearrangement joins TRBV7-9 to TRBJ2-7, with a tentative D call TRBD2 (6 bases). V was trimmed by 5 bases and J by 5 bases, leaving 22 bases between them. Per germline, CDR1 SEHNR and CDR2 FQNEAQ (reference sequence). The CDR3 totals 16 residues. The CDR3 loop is CASSLSGTYSLDEQYF. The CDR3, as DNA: TGTGCCAGCAGCCTGTCGGGGACTTACAGTCTCGACGAGCAGTACTTC.

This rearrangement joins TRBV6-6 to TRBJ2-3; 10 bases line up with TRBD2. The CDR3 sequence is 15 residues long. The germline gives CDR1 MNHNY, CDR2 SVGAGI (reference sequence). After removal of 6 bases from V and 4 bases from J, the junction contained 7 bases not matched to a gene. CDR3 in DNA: TGTGCCAGCAGGCCACGAGCGGGGGGGCCAGATACGCAGTATTTT. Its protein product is CASRPRAGGPDTQYF.

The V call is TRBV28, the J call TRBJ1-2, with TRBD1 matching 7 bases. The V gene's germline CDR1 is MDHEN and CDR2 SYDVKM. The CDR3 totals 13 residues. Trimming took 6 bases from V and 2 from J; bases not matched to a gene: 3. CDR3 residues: CASRSQGNYGYTF. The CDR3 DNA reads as TGTGCCAGCAGATCACAGGGGAACTATGGCTACACCTTC.

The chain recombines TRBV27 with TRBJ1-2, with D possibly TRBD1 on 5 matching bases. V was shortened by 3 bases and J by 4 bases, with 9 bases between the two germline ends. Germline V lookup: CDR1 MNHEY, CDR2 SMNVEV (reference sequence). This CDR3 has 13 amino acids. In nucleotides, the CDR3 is TGTGCCAGCAGTTTTCTCACAGGCTATGGCTACACCTTC. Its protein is CASSFLTGYGYTF.

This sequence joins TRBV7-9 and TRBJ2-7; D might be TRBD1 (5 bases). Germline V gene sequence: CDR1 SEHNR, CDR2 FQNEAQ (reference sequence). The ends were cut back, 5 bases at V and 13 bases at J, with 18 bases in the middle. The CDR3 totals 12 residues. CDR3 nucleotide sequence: TGTGCCAGCAGCCCAACATCGGACACGCTCTACTTC. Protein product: CASSPTSDTLYF. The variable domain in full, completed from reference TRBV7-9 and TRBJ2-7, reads DTGVSQNPRHKITKRGQNVTFRCDPISEHNRLYWYRQTLGQGPEFLTYFQNEAQLEKSRLLSDRFSAERPKGSFSTLEIQRTEQGDSAMYLCASSPTSDTLYFGPGTRLTVT.

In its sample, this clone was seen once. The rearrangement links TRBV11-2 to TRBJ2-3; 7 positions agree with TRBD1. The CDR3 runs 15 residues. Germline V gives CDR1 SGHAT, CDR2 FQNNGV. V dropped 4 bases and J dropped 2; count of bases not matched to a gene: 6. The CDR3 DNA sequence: TGTGCCAGCAGCTCTGGACAGGTTCCCACAGATACGCAGTATTTT. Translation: CASSSGQVPTDTQYF.

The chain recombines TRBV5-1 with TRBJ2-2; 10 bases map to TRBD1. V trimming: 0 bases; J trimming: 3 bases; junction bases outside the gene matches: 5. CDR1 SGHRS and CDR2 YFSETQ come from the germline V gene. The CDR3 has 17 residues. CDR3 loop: CASSLGKTGGHTGELFF. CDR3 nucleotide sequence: TGCGCCAGCAGCTTGGGGAAGACAGGGGGCCACACCGGGGAGCTGTTTTTT.

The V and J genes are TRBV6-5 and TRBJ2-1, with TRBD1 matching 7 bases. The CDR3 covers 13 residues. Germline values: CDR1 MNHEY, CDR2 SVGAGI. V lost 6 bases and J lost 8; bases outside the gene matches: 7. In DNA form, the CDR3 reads TGTGCCAGCAGGAGCAGGGGGAGAGATGAGCAGTTCTTC. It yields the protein CASRSRGRDEQFF.

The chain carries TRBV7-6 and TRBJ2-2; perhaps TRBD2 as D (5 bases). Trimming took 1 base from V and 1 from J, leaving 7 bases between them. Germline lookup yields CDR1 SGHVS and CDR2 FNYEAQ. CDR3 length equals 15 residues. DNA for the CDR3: TGTGCCAGCAGCTTAGTCGGGGTGAACACCGGGGAGCTGTTTTTT. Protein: CASSLVGVNTGELFF. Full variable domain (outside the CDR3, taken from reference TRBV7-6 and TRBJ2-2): GAGVSQSPRYKVTKRGQDVALRCDPISGHVSLYWYRQALGQGPEFLTYFNYEAQQDKSGLPNDRFSAERPEGSISTLTIQRTEQRDSAMYRCASSLVGVNTGELFFGEGSRLTVL.

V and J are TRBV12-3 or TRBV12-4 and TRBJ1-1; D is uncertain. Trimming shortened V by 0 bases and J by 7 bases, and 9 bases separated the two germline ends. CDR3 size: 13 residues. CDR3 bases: TGTGCCAGCAGTTTAGCGGGCAGGCATGAAGCTTTCTTT. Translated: CASSLAGRHEAFF.

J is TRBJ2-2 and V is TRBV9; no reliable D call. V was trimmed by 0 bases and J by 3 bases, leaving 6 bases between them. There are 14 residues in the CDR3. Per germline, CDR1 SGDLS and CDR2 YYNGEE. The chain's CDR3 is CASSVEPHTGELFF. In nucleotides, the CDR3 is TGTGCCAGCAGCGTAGAGCCACACACCGGGGAGCTGTTTTTT.

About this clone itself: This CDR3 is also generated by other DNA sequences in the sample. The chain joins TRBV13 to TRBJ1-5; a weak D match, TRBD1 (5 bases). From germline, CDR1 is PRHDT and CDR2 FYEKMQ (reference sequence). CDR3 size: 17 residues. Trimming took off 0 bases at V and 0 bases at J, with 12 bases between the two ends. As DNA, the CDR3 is TGTGCCAGCAGCTTAGGCACGGGGGGGAATAGCAATCAGCCCCAGCATTTT. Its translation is CASSLGTGGNSNQPQHF. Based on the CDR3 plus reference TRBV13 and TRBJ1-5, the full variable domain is AAGVIQSPRHLIKEKRETATLKCYPIPRHDTVYWYQQGPGQDPQFLISFYEKMQSDKGSIPDRFSAQQFSDYHSELNMSSLELGDSALYFCASSLGTGGNSNQPQHFGDGTRLSIL.

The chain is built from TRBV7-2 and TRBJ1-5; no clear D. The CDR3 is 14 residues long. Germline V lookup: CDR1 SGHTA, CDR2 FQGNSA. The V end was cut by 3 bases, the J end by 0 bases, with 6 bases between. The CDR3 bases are TGTGCCAGCAGCTTGAGAGTTAGCAATCAGCCCCAGCATTTT. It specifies CASSLRVSNQPQHF.